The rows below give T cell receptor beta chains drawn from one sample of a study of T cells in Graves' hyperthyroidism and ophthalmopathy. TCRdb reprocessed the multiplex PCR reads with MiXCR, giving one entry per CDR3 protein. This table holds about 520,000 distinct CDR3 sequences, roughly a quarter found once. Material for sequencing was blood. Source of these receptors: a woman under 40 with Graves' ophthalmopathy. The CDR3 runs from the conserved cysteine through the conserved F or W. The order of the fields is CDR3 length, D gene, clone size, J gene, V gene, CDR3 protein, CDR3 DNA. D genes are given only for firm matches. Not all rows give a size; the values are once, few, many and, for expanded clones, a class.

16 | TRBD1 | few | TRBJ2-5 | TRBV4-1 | CASSPQTGAHQETQYF | TGCGCCAGCAGCCCACAGACAGGGGCCCACCAAGAGACCCAGTACTTC
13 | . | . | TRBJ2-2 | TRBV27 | CASSSMGTGELFF | TGTGCCAGCAGTTCTATGGGCACCGGGGAGCTGTTTTTT
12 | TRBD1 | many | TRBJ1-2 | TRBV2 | CASSGQGYGYTF | TGTGCCAGCAGCGGACAGGGATATGGCTACACCTTC
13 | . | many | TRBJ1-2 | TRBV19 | CASSIIRNYGYTF | TGTGCCAGTAGTATAATAAGGAACTATGGCTACACCTTC
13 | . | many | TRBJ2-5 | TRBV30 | CAWSVQDGETQYF | TGTGCCTGGAGTGTACAGGACGGAGAGACCCAGTACTTC
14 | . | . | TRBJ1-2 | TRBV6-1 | CASSEAGGPYGYTF | TGTGCCAGCAGTGAGGCTGGGGGGCCATATGGCTACACCTTC
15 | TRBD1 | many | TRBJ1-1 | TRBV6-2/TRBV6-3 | CASSYSGTGGTEAFF | TGTGCCAGCAGTTACTCCGGGACAGGGGGCACTGAAGCTTTCTTT
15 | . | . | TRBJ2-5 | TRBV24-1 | CATSKTRDNQETQYF | TGTGCCACCAGCAAAACACGGGACAACCAAGAGACCCAGTACTTC
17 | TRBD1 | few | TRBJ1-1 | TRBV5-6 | CASSLAPGGKPKKEAFF | TGTGCCAGCAGCTTGGCTCCAGGGGGCAAACCGAAAAAAGAAGCTTTCTTT
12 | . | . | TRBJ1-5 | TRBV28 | CASRDGPRPQHF | TGTGCCAGCAGGGACGGTCCTCGGCCCCAGCATTTT
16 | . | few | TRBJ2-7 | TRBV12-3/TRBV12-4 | CASSLGADSFSYEQYF | TGTGCCAGCAGTTTAGGGGCCGACAGCTTCTCCTACGAGCAGTACTTC
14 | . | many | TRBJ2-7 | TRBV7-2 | CASSLEGGFHEQYF | TGTGCCAGCAGCTTAGAGGGGGGTTTCCACGAGCAGTACTTC
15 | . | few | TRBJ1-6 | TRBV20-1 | CSAQGISSYNSPLHF | TGCAGTGCTCAGGGAATAAGCTCCTATAATTCACCCCTCCACTTT
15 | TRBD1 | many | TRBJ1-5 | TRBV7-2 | CASSAGDSSNQPQHF | TGTGCCAGCAGCGCCGGGGACAGTAGCAATCAGCCCCAGCATTTT
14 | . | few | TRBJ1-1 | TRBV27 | CASRSDNMNTEAFF | TGTGCCAGCAGATCGGACAACATGAACACTGAAGCTTTCTTT
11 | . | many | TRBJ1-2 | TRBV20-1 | CSARGYYGYTF | TGCAGTGCTAGAGGGTACTATGGCTACACCTTC
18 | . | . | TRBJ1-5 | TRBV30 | CAWSVRGRERNSNQPQHF | TGTGCCTGGAGTGTACGTGGGAGGGAACGAAATAGCAATCAGCCCCAGCATTTT
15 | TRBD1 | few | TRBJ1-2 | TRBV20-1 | CSARDKRRGHYGYTF | TGCAGTGCTAGAGATAAAAGGAGGGGGCACTATGGCTACACCTTC
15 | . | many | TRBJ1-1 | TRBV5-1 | CASSTDRRLTTEAFF | TGCGCCAGCAGCACGGACAGAAGATTGACCACTGAAGCTTTCTTT
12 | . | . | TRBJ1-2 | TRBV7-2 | CASSLNFGGYTF | TGTGCCAGCAGCTTAAATTTCGGTGGCTACACCTTC
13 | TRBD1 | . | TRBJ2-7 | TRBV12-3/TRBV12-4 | CASSWTGADEQYF | TGTGCCAGCAGTTGGACAGGGGCCGACGAGCAGTACTTC
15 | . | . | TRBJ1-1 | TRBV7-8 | CASSSTAGADTEAFF | TGTGCCAGCAGCTCAACGGCGGGGGCTGACACTGAAGCTTTCTTT
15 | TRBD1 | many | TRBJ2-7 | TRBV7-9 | CASSSNRGRPYEQYF | TGTGCCAGCAGCTCCAACAGGGGACGACCCTACGAGCAGTACTTC
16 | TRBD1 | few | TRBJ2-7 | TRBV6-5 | CASSYSGQGRLYEQYF | TGTGCCAGCAGTTACTCCGGACAGGGAAGACTCTACGAGCAGTACTTC
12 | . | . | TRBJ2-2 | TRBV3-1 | CASTRTAGELFF | TGTGCCAGCACTCGGACAGCCGGGGAGCTGTTTTTT
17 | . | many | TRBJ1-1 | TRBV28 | CASSFPTRQDYYTEAFF | TGTGCCAGCAGTTTCCCCACCCGACAGGACTACTACACTGAAGCTTTCTTT
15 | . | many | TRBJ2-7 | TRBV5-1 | CASRASIAGSYEQYF | TGCGCCAGCAGAGCGTCGATAGCCGGCTCCTACGAGCAGTACTTC
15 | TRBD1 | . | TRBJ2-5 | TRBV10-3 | CAISKGQGRGETQYF | TGTGCCATCAGCAAGGGACAGGGTAGAGGAGAGACCCAGTACTTC
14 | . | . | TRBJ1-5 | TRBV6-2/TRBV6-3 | CASSYSQGLQPQHF | TGTGCCAGCAGTTACTCCCAGGGGCTTCAGCCCCAGCATTTT
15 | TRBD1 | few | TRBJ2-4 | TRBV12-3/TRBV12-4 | CASSYRDRDENIKYF | TGTGCCAGCAGTTACCGGGACAGGGACGAAAACATTAAGTACTTC
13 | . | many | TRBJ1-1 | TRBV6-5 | CASTNGGRGEAFF | TGTGCCAGCACCAACGGAGGCAGGGGTGAAGCTTTCTTT
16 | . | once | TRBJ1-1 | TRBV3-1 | CASSQGGRGHNTEAFF | TGTGCCAGCAGCCAAGGAGGTAGGGGACATAACACTGAAGCTTTCTTT
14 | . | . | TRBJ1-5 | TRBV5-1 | CASSLGPYGQPQHF | TGCGCCAGCAGCTTAGGTCCTTACGGTCAGCCCCAGCATTTT
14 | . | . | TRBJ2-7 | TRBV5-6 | CASMRGPFSYEQYF | TGTGCCAGCATGCGGGGGCCCTTTTCCTACGAGCAGTACTTC
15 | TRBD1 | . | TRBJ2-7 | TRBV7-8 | CASSITGTVSYEQYF | TGTGCCAGCAGCATCACCGGGACAGTCTCCTACGAGCAGTACTTC
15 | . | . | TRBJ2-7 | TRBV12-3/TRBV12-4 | CASTPSPTGPYEQYF | TGTGCCAGCACTCCGTCCCCGACAGGTCCCTACGAGCAGTACTTC
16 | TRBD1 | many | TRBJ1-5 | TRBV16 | CASSHTGGESNQPQHF | TGTGCCAGCAGCCACACAGGGGGCGAAAGCAATCAGCCCCAGCATTTT
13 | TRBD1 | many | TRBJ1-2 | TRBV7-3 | CASSFETGLGYTF | TGTGCCAGCAGCTTTGAGACAGGGCTTGGCTACACCTTC
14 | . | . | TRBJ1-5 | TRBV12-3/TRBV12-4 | CASSFDHNNQPQHF | TGTGCCAGCAGTTTTGACCACAACAATCAGCCCCAGCATTTT
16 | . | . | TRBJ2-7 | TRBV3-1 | CASSQDYGLVLYEQYF | TGTGCCAGCAGCCAAGATTACGGGCTAGTGTTATACGAGCAGTACTTC
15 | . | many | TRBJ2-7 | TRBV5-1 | CASSLTGQTPDEQYF | TGCGCCAGCAGCTTGACGGGACAAACCCCCGACGAGCAGTACTTC
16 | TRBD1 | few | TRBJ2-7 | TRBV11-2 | CASSEDGTGSLNEQYF | TGTGCCAGCAGCGAAGACGGGACAGGAAGTCTCAACGAGCAGTACTTC
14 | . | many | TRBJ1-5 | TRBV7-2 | CASSLEIWVQPQHF | TGTGCCAGCAGCTTAGAGATTTGGGTCCAGCCCCAGCATTTT
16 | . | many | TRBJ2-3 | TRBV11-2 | CASSDAGTSYTDTQYF | TGTGCCAGCAGCGATGCCGGGACATCCTATACAGATACGCAGTATTTT
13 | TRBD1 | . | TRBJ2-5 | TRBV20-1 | CSARVTGAETQYF | TGCAGTGCTAGGGTGACAGGGGCAGAGACCCAGTACTTC
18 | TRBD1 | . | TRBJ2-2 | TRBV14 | CASSQGLRDRAYGGELFF | TGTGCCAGCAGCCAAGGGCTAAGGGACAGGGCCTATGGCGGGGAGCTGTTTTTT
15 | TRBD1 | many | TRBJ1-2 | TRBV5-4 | CASSWVTGTPYGYTF | TGTGCCAGCAGCTGGGTGACAGGGACGCCCTATGGCTACACCTTC
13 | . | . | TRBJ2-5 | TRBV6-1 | CASSVGMRETQYF | TGTGCCAGCAGTGTCGGGATGCGGGAGACCCAGTACTTC
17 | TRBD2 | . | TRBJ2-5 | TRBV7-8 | CASSPPTGTSEQETQYF | TGTGCCAGCAGCCCTCCTACCGGGACTAGCGAACAAGAGACCCAGTACTTC
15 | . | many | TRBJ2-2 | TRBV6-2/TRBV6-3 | CASSYVTANTGELFF | TGTGCCAGCAGTTACGTGACAGCGAACACCGGGGAGCTGTTTTTT
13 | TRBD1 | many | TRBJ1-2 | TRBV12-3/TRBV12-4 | CASSLGTGYGYTF | TGTGCCAGCAGCTTAGGGACAGGTTATGGCTACACCTTC
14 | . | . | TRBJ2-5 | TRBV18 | CASSPLRDQETQYF | TGTGCCAGCTCACCCCTGCGGGATCAAGAGACCCAGTACTTC
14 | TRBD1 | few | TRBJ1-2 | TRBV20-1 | CSARRQGVPDAYTF | TGCAGTGCTAGGCGACAGGGGGTACCAGATGCCTACACCTTC
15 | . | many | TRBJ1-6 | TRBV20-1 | CSASLGSSYNSPLHF | TGCAGTGCTAGTCTGGGGAGCTCCTATAATTCACCCCTCCACTTT
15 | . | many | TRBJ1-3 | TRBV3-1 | CASSQDLQEGNTIYF | TGTGCCAGCAGCCAAGATCTACAGGAAGGAAACACCATATATTTT
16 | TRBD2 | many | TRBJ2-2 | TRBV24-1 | CATSDPSGGLSGELFF | TGTGCCACCAGTGATCCCAGCGGGGGCCTATCCGGGGAGCTGTTTTTT
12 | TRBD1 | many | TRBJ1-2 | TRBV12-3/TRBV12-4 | CASSLMQGGGTF | TGTGCCAGCAGTTTAATGCAGGGGGGTGGCACCTTC
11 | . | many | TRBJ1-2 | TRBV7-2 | CASSLGNGYTF | TGTGCCAGCAGCTTAGGGAATGGCTACACCTTC
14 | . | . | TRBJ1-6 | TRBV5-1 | CASSFVGGGSPLHF | TGCGCCAGCAGCTTCGTAGGGGGTGGTTCACCCCTCCACTTT